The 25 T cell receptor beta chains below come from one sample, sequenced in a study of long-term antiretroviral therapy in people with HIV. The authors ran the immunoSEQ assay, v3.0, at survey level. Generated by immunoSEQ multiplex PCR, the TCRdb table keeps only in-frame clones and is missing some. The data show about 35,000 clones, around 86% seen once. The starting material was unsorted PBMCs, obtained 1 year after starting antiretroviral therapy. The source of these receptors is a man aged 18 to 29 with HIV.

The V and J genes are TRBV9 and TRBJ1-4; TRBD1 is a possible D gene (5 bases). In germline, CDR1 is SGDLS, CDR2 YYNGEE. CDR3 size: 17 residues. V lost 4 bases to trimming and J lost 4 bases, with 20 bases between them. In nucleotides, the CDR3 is TGTGCCAGCAGCCCCTCCAATAAGGGGCCGGTTAATGAAAAACTGTTTTTT. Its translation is CASSPSNKGPVNEKLFF.

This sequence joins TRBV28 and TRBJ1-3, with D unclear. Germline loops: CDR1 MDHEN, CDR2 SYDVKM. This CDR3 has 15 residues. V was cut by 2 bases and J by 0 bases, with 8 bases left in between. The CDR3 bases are TGTGCCAGCAGTTTAGTCTCCTTCTCTGGAAACACCATATATTTT. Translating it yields CASSLVSFSGNTIYF.

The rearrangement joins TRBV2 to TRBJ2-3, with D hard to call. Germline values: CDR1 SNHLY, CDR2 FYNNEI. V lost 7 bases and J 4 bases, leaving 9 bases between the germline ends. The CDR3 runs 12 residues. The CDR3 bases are TGTGCCAGCAAGGGTTTCGCAGATACGCAGTATTTT. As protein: CASKGFADTQYF.

The CDR3 DNA sequence: TGTGCCAGCAGCCCCGACAGGGGATGGCATGGCTACACCTTC. This sequence encodes CASSPDRGWHGYTF. The chain couples TRBV5-4 to TRBJ1-2; 8 nucleotides align to TRBD1. The length of the CDR3 is 14 residues. The V gene's germline CDR1 is SGHNT and CDR2 YYREEE (reference sequence). V lost 4 bases to trimming and J lost 6 bases; unmatched junction nucleotides: 8. The entire variable domain, with the rest obtained from reference TRBV5-4 and TRBJ1-2, is as follows: ETGVTQSPTHLIKTRGQQVTLRCSSQSGHNTVSWYQQALGQGPQFIFQYYREEENGRGNFPPRFSGLQFPNYSSELNVNALELDDSALYLCASSPDRGWHGYTFGSGTRLTVV.

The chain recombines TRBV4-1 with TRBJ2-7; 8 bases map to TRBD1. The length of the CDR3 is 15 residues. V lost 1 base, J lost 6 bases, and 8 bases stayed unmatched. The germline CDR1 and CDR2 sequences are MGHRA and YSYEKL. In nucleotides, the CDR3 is TGCGCCAGCAGCCAAGGTCCCGGACAGGGAGGCGAGCAGTACTTC. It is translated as CASSQGPGQGGEQYF.

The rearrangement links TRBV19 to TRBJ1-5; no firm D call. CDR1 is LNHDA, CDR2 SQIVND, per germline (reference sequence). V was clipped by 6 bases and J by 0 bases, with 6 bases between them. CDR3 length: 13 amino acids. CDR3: CASSPLSNQPQHF. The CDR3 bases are TGTGCCAGTAGCCCCCTTAGCAATCAGCCCCAGCATTTT.

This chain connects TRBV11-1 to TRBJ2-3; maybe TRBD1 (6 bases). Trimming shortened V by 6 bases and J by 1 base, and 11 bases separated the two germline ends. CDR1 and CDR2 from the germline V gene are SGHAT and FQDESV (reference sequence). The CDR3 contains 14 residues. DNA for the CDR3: TGTGCCAGCAGTTCCACAGGGCGCACAGATACGCAGTATTTT. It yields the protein CASSSTGRTDTQYF.

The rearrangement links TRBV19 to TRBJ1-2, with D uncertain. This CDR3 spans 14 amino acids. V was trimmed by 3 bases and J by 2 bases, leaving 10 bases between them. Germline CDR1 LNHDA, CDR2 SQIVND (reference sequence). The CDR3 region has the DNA TGTGCCAGTAGTATGGTTCTAGAGAACTATGGCTACACCTTC. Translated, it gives CASSMVLENYGYTF.

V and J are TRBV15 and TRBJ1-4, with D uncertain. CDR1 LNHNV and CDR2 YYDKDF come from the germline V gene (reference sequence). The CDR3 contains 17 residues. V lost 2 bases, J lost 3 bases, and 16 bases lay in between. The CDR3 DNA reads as TGTGCCACCAGCAGACCTCACCGGGGTTTTTCTAATGAAAAACTGTTTTTT. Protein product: CATSRPHRGFSNEKLFF. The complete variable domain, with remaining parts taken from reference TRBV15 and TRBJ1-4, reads DAMVIQNPRYQVTQFGKPVTLSCSQTLNHNVMYWYQQKSSQAPKLLFHYYDKDFNNEADTPDNFQSRRPNTSFCFLDIRSPGLGDTAMYLCATSRPHRGFSNEKLFFGSGTQLSVL.

The CDR3 DNA reads as TGTGCCAGCAGTTATCGGGGGAGTGGCTACACCTTC. Encoded protein: CASSYRGSGYTF. V and J are TRBV6-6 and TRBJ1-2, with D possibly being TRBD1 (5 bases). The V gene's germline CDR1 is MNHNY and CDR2 SVGAGI (reference sequence). V dropped 3 bases and J dropped 7 bases, with 9 bases sitting between them. This CDR3 is 12 amino acids long.

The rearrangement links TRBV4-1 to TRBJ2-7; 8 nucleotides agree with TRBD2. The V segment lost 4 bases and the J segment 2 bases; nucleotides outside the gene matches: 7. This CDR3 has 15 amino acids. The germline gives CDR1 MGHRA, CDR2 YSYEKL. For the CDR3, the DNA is TGCGCCAGCAGCCTCACCCCGGGGGGGGCCTACGAGCAGTACTTC. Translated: CASSLTPGGAYEQYF.

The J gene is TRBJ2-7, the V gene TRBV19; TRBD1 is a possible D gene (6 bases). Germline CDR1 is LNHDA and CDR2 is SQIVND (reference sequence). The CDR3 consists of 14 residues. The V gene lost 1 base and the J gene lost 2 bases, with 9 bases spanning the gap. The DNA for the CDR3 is TGTGCCAGTAGTATAGGTCAGGGGACCTACGAGCAGTACTTC. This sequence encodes CASSIGQGTYEQYF.

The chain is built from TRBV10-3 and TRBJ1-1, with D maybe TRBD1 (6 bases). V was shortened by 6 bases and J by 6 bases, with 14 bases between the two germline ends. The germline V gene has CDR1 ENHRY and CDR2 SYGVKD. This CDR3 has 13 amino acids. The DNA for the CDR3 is TGTGCCATCAGCCCTAGGGGGGAAGCTGAAGCTTTCTTT. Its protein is CAISPRGEAEAFF.

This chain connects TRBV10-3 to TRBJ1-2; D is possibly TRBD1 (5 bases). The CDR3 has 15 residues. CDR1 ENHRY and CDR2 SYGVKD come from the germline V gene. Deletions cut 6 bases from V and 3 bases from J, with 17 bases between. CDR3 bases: TGTGCCATCAGAACGGGACTCCAGACGGACTATGGCTACACCTTC. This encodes CAIRTGLQTDYGYTF.

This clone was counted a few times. For the CDR3, the DNA is TGTGCCAGCAGCTTGCGGAGGGGAAGGAACACTGAAGCTTTCTTT. Translation: CASSLRRGRNTEAFF. The gene calls are TRBV11-2 and TRBJ1-1; possibly TRBD1 for D (5 bases). Germline CDR1 SGHAT, CDR2 FQNNGV. The CDR3 is 15 residues long. V was cut by 3 bases and J by 1 base, with 12 bases left in between.

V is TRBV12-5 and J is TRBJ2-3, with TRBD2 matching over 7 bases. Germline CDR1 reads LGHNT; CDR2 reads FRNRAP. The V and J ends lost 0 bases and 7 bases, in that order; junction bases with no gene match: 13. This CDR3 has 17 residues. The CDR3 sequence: CASGLVLLRECTHTQYF. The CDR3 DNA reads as TGTGCTAGTGGTTTGGTCCTCCTGCGGGAGTGTACCCATACGCAGTATTTT.

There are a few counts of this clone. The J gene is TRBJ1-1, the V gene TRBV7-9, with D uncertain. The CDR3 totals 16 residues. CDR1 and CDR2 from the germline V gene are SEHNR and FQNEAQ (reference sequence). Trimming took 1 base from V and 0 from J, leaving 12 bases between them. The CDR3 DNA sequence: TGTGCCAGCAGCTTAGTGATAGGCCTTATGAACACTGAAGCTTTCTTT. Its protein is CASSLVIGLMNTEAFF. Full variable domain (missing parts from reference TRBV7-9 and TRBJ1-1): DTGVSQNPRHKITKRGQNVTFRCDPISEHNRLYWYRQTLGQGPEFLTYFQNEAQLEKSRLLSDRFSAERPKGSFSTLEIQRTEQGDSAMYLCASSLVIGLMNTEAFFGQGTRLTVV.

CDR3 nucleotides: TGTGCCACCAGCAGAGATCTGGGGGGGGCCCAATCCCCCTACGAGCAGTACTTC. This gives the protein CATSRDLGGAQSPYEQYF. The J gene is TRBJ2-7, the V gene TRBV15, with a weak D call TRBD2 (7 bases). This CDR3 region has 18 residues. V lost 0 bases and J 2 bases, leaving 20 bases between the germline ends. Germline loops: CDR1 LNHNV, CDR2 YYDKDF (reference sequence).

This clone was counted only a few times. CDR3: CASSPAKNQNEQFF. In DNA form, the CDR3 reads TGTGCCAGCAGCCCCGCCAAGAATCAGAATGAGCAGTTCTTC. The V and J genes are TRBV9 and TRBJ2-1; D unresolved. Germline lookup yields CDR1 SGDLS and CDR2 YYNGEE. This CDR3 is 14 amino acids long. Trimming took off 4 bases at V and 7 bases at J, with 15 bases between the two ends.

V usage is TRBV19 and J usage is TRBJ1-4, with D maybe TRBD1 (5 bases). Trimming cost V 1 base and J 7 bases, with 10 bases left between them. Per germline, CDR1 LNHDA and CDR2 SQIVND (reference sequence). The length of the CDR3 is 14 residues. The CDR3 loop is CASSIAGAVEKLFF. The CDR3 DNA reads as TGTGCCAGTAGTATAGCCGGGGCGGTTGAAAAACTGTTTTTT.

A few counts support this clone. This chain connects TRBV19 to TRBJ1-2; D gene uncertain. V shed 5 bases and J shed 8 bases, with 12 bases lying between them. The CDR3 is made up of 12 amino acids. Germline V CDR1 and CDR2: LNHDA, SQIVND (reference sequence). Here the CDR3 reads CASSWLEGGYTF. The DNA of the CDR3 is TGTGCCAGTAGTTGGTTGGAGGGAGGCTACACCTTC. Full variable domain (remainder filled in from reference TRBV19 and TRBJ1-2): DGGITQSPKYLFRKEGQNVTLSCEQNLNHDAMYWYRQDPGQGLRLIYYSQIVNDFQKGDIAEGYSVSREKKESFPLTVTSAQKNPTAFYLCASSWLEGGYTFGSGTRLTVV.

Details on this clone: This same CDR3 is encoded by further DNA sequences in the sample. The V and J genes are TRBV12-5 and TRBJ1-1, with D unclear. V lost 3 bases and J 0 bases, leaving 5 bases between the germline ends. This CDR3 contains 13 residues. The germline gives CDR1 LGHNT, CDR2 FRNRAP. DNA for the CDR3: TGTGCTAGTGGTTTAGGATTGAACACTGAAGCTTTCTTT. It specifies CASGLGLNTEAFF.

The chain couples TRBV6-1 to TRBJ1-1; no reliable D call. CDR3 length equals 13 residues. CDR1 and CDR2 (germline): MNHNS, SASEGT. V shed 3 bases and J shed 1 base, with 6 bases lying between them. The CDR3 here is CASSERQNTEAFF. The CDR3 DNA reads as TGTGCCAGCAGTGAGCGGCAGAACACTGAAGCTTTCTTT.

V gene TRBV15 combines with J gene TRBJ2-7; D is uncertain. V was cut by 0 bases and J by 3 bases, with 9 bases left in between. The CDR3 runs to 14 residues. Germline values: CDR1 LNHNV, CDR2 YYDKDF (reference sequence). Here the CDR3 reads CATSRDKGIYEQYF. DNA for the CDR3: TGTGCCACCAGCAGAGACAAGGGAATCTACGAGCAGTACTTC.

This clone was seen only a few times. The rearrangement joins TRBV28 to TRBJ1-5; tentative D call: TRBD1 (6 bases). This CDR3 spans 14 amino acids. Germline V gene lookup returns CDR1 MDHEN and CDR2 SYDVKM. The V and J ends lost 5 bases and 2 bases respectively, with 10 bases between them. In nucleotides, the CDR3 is TGTGCCAGCAGTCCGAACAGGGGCAATCAGCCCCAGCATTTT. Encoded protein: CASSPNRGNQPQHF.